Sequencing of this TCR beta chain was carried out in a study of siplizumab effects on memory and regulatory T cells. The V gene's germline CDR1 is SEHNR and CDR2 FQNEAQ (reference sequence). This CDR3 is built from 14 residues. Trimming shortened V by 4 bases and J by 5 bases, and 13 bases separated the two germline ends. Profiling relied on immunoSEQ multiplex PCR, and the TCRdb table lists in-frame clones only, not all of them. The sample has around 100,000 clones, approximately 92% seen once. This receptor was taken from a human donor in good health. Some clones in this sample may be carry-over from other donors' samples. Material for sequencing was CD4+ T cells sorted from blood. This chain joins TRBV7-9 and TRBJ2-3; no firm D call. The chain's CDR3 is CASSSIERGDTQYF. The DNA for the CDR3 is TGTGCCAGCAGCTCCATAGAGCGCGGAGATACGCAGTATTTT.